This TCR beta chain was observed in a study of T cell repertoires in cytomegalovirus infection. Study as a whole: The study used recently identified HLA-C-restricted and well-studied HLA-B-restricted CMV epitopes. Through public TCR beta signatures, both CMV infection and matching HLA type were indicated.

Of note for this clonotype: What it binds is not known. The junction differs from germline at one of its ends, possibly a read error.

In TCRdb, the reads were re-called with MiXCR into one record per CDR3 protein. The top ten clones hold 45% to 55% of a sample with 140,000 to 150,000 distinct CDR3 sequences, around 30% of them seen once. Study results and limitations: The ex vivo response was dominated by HLA-C-restricted CMV-specific TCR beta clonotypes.

Germline CDR1 MGHRA, CDR2 YSYEKL. This CDR3 is built from 18 residues. The source is a human donor in good health (CMV status not recorded). Some clones in this sample may be carry-over from other donors' samples. Sample: CD8+ T cells from cultured PBMCs, taken from culture after CMV antigen stimulation. The chain carries TRBV4-1 and TRBJ2-3; 14 bases map to TRBD2. The chain's CDR3 is CASSQDRTSGGPTDTRYF. The DNA of the CDR3 is TGCGCCAGCAGCCAAGATCGGACTAGCGGGGGGCCCACAGATACGCGGTATTTT.